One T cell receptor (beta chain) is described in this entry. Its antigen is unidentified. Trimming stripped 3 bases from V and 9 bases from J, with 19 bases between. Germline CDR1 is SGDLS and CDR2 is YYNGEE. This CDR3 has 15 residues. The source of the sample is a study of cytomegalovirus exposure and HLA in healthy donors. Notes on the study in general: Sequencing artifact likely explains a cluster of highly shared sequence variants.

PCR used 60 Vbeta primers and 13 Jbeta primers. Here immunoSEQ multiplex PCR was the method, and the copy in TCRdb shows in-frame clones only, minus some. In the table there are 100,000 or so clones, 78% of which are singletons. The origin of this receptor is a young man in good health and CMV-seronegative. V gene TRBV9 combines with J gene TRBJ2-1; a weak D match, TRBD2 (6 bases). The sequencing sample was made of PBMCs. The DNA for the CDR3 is TGTGCCAGCAGCGGTAGCGGATCTAGGAGTCTTGAGCAGTTCTTC. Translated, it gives CASSGSGSRSLEQFF.